The following is a T cell receptor (beta chain) sequence with its context. Its antigen is still unknown. This sample is drawn from a study of glioma-infiltrating T cells after dendritic cell vaccination. Findings of the study overall: Estimated pretreatment TIL content predicted outcome after dendritic cell vaccination.

In germline, CDR1 is LNHNV, CDR2 YYDKDF (reference sequence). The CDR3 sequence is 17 residues long. V shed 6 bases and J 7 bases; nucleotides not matched to a gene: 16. The immunoSEQ assay amplified TCRB CDR3 from up to 2 ug DNA. Assay: immunoSEQ multiplex PCR; the TCRdb copy retains only in-frame clones and omits some. Among about 95,000 clones listed, around 85% were seen once. Sequencing was performed on blood, taken before dendritic cell vaccination. This sequence was found in a human donor with glioblastoma. This chain joins TRBV15 and TRBJ2-2; 8 nucleotides agree with TRBD2. CDR3 amino acids: CATRGTWAGGGNGELFF. The DNA for the CDR3 is TGTGCCACCAGAGGAACATGGGCGGGAGGAGGCAACGGGGAGCTGTTTTTT.